This TCR beta chain comes out of a study of CD8 T cells in ankylosing spondylitis. General study points: There was a TCR beta motif, made of several highly homologous variants, that appeared characteristic of ankylosing spondylitis blood. Significantly higher representation of disease-linked clones was reported for matched ankylosing spondylitis synovial fluid.

As concerns this clonotype: Its antigen is unidentified.

Quantitative 5'-RACE was performed with molecular barcodes, and it yielded the TCR beta libraries. TCRdb fed the 5' RACE reads into MiXCR, producing one record per CDR3 protein. The table shows 670,000 or so distinct CDR3 sequences, with roughly 19% occurring only once. This TCR derives from a male donor with ankylosing spondylitis. What was sequenced was blood, either unsorted or a sorted T cell fraction (not recorded which).

CDR3 protein: CASSQDASALNYEQYF. DNA for the CDR3: TGTGCCAGCAGCCAAGATGCAAGCGCCCTTAACTACGAGCAGTACTTC. This chain uses TRBV4-2 with TRBJ2-7; D gene ambiguous. The CDR3 has 16 residues. V gave up 0 bases and J gave up 3 bases, with 15 bases separating them. In germline, CDR1 is LGHNA, CDR2 YNFKEQ.